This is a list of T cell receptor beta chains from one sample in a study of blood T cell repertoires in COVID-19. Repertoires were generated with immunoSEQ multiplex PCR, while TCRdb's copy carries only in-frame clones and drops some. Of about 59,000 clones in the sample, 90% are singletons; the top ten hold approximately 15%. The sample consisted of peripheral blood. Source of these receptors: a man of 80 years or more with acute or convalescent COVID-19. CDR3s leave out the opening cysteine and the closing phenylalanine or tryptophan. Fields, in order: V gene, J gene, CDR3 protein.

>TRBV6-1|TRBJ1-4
ASSESGFGTNEKLF
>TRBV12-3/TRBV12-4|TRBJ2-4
ASRTGENIQY
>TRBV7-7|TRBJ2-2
ASSLGQPNTGELF
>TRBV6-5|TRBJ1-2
ASSWVVRDGYT
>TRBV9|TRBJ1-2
ASSSRTGNYGYT
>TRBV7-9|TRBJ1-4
ASSLAGTGGEKLF
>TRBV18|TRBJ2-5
ASSPLDTWGTQY
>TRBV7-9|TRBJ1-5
ASSLGGDRINQPQH
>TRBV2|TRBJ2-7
ASSRLQGSYEQY
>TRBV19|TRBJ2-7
ASSPRTSGTLWEQY
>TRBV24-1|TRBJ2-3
ATRPRGTSTDTQY
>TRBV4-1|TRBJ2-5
ASSRLGGGAGETQY
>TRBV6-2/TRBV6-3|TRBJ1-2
ASSYSPGQLNGYT
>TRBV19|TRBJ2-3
ASSLLTSGDTQY
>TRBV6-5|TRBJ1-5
ASSPPVHQSQH
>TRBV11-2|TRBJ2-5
ASSLDRDTRLETQY
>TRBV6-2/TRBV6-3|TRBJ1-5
ASSLGGLNQPQH
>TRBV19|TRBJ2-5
ASSIQGAFQETQY
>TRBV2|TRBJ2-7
ASRASGALYEQY
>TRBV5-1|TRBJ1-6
ASKGESSYNSPLH
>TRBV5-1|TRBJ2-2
ASSFLQGAGTGELF
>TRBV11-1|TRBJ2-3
ASSQTGDSTDTQY
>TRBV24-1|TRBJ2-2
ATSGTGTGVTGELF
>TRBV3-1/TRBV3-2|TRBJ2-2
ASSQVGGLQAGELF
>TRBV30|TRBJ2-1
AWSRQLPDNEQF
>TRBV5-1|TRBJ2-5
ASSFGQGQETQY
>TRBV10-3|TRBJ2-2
AIGGIRDRAISGELF
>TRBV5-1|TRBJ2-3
ASSSGLAGAEDTQY
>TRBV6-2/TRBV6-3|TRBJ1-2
ASSYFAGGYGYT
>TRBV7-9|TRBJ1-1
ASSPRQGGNTEAF
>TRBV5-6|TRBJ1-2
ASIPASGTGDFNYGYT
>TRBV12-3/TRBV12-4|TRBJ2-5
ASRPPGEETQY
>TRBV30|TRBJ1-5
AWTIGRDQPQH
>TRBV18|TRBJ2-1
ASSLRLAGDFNEQF
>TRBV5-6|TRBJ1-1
ASRLGTITEAF
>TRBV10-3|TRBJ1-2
AISERDRGIGYT
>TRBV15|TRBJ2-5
ATSRGEIETQY
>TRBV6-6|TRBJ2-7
ASSVQGHEQY
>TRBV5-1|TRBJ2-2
ASSPRPGGSTGELF
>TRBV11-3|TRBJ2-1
ASSPAPGNEQF
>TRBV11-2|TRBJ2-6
ASSLVSQGAAGANVLT
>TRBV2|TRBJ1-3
ASSVGDRGGGNTIY
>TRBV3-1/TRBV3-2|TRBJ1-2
ASSQGHRGSDGYT
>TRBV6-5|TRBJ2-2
ASSLGSTKLF
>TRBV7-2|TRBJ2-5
ASSPSGGVAETQY
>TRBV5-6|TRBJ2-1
ASSLVGRGNEQF
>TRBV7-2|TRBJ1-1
ASSLGNRVRTEAF
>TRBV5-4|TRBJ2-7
ASSFRQGPGGEQY
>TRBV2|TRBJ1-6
ASSEVRTGVTSPLH
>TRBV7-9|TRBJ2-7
ASSLAGTGKYEQY
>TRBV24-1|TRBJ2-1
ATSGGSGGYNEQF
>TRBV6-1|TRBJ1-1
ASSDRFKQGAGTEAF
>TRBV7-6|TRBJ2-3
ASSRRDSGAPTDTQY
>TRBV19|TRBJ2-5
ASSMTGGQETQY
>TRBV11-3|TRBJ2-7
ASSLGAGNSYEQY